The 2 T cell receptor beta chains below were found in one sample sequenced in a study of cytomegalovirus exposure and HLA in healthy donors. PCR employed 60 Vbeta and 13 Jbeta primers. Sequenced by immunoSEQ multiplex PCR; TCRdb stores in-frame clones only, minus some. The profile shows 90,000 or so clones, roughly 78% of them singletons. The sequencing input was PBMCs. Every receptor here comes from a male donor in good health and CMV-seropositive.

The chain carries TRBV9 and TRBJ2-4; the D gene is possibly TRBD1 (6 bases). The CDR3 loop spans 14 amino acids. V gave up 6 bases and J gave up 8 bases, with 18 bases separating them. CDR1 and CDR2 from the germline V gene are SGDLS and YYNGEE. This CDR3 is CASTPHLAGDIQYF. Here the CDR3 DNA reads TGTGCCAGCACTCCCCACTTAGCAGGGGACATTCAGTACTTC.

This clone was picked up one time. The chain has TRBV6-1 and TRBJ1-2; 8 bases are a match to TRBD1. The CDR3 spans 15 residues. The germline V gene encodes CDR1 MNHNS and CDR2 SASEGT. V shed 2 bases and J 8 bases; nucleotides not matched to a gene: 10. This CDR3 reads CASSEIPGQGLGYTF. In nucleotides, the CDR3 is TGTGCCAGCAGTGAAATCCCCGGACAGGGCCTCGGCTACACCTTC.